This TCR beta chain emerged from a study of early T cells in non-severe SARS-CoV-2 infection. Study overall: Whole-blood bulk RNA, unsorted, was sequenced, and chains were unpaired.

Individual cDNA molecules were tagged with unique molecular identifiers. TCRdb independently ran MiXCR on the 5' RACE reads; one entry per CDR3 protein. The data hold roughly 27,000 distinct CDR3 sequences, with about 4.4% observed a single time. Trimming cost V 6 bases and J 9 bases; bases outside gene matches: 7. Germline CDR1 is SSHAT and CDR2 is FNYEAQ (reference sequence). This CDR3 has 13 residues. This clonotype was counted ten times or more. Antigen specificity is unknown. Study observations and caveats: Comparison of clonotypes with VDJdb favored anti-spike CD8 responses while missing private and CD4 specificities.

This receptor was obtained from an adult who was a healthcare worker with PCR-confirmed SARS-CoV-2 infection or an uninfected control (not recorded which). Material for sequencing was whole blood. This chain connects TRBV7-7 to TRBJ2-1; 8 bases are shared with TRBD2. In DNA form, the CDR3 reads TGTGCCAGCAGACCGACTAGCGCCGGTGAGCAGTTCTTC. It yields the protein CASRPTSAGEQFF.